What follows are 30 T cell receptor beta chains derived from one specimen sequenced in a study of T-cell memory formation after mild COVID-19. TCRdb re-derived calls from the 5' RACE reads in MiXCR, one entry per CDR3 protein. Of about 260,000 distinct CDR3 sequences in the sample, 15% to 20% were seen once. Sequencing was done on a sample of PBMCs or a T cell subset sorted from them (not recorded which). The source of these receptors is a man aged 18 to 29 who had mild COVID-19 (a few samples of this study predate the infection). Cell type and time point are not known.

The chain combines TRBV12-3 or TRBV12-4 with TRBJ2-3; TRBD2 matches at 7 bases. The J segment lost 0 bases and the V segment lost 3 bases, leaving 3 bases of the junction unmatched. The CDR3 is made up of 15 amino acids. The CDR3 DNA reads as TGTGCCAGCAGTTTTCGGCGGGGGAGCACAGATACGCAGTATTTT. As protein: CASSFRRGSTDTQYF.

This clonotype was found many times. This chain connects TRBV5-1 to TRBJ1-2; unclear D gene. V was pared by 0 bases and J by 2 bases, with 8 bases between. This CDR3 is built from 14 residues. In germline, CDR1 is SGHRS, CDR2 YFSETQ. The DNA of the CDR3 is TGCGCCAGCAGCTTGGTTTCGGTAAACTATGGCTACACCTTC. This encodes CASSLVSVNYGYTF.

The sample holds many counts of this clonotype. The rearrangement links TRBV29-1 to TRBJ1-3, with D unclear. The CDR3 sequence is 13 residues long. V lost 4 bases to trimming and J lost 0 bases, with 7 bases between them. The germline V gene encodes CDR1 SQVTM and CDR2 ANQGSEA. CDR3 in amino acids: CSVAMGSGNTIYF. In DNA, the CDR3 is TGCAGCGTTGCCATGGGCTCTGGAAACACCATATATTTT.

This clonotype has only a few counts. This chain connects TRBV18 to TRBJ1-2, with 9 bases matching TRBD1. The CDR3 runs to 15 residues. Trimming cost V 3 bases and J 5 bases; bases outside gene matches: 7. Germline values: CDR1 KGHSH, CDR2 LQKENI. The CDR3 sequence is CASSPPPGQGYGYTF. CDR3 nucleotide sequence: TGTGCCAGCTCACCCCCCCCGGGACAGGGATATGGCTACACCTTC.

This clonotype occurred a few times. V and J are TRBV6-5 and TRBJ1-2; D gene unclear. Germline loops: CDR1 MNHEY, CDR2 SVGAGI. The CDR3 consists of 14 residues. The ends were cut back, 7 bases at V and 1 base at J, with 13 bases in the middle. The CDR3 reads CASTPRPLNYGYTF. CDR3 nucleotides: TGTGCCAGCACCCCTCGGCCCCTTAACTATGGCTACACCTTC.

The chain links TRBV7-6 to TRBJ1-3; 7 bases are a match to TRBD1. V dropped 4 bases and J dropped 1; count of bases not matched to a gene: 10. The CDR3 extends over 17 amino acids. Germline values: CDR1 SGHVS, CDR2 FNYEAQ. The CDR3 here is CASSSRGGGWSGNTIYF. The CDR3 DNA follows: TGTGCCAGCAGCTCCAGGGGGGGCGGGTGGTCTGGAAACACCATATATTTT.

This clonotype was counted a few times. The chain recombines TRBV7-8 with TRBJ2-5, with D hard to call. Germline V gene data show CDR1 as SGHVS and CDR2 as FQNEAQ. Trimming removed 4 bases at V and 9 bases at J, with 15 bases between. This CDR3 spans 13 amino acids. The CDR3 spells CASSSASLNAQYF. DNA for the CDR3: TGTGCCAGCAGCTCAGCCTCCCTGAATGCCCAGTACTTC.

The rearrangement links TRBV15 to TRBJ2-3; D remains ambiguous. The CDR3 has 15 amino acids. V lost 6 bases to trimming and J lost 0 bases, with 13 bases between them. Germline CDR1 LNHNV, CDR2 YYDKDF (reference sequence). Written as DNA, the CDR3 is TGTGCCACCAGACTCGACGGCGCTAGCACAGATACGCAGTATTTT. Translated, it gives CATRLDGASTDTQYF.

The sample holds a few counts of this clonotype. CDR3 loop: CASSFRQGWTDTQYF. CDR3 in DNA: TGTGCCAGCAGTTTTCGACAGGGGTGGACAGATACGCAGTATTTT. The chain has TRBV12-3 or TRBV12-4 and TRBJ2-3; 8 bases agree with TRBD1. J was trimmed by 3 bases and V by 3 bases; bases with no gene match: 5. The CDR3 contains 15 residues.

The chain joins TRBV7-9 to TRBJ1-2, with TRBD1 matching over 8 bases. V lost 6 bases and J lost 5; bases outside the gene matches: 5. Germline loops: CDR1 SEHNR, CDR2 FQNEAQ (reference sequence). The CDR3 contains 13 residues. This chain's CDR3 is CASSPRGRYGYTF. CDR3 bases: TGTGCCAGCAGTCCCAGGGGGCGTTATGGCTACACCTTC.

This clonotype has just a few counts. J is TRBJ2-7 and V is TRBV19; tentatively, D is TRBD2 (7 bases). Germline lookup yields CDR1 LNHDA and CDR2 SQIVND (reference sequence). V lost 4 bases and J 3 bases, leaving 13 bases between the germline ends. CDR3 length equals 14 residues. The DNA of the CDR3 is TGTGCCAGTAGTAAGGGGGGGGCGTTCTACGAGCAGTACTTC. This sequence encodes CASSKGGAFYEQYF.

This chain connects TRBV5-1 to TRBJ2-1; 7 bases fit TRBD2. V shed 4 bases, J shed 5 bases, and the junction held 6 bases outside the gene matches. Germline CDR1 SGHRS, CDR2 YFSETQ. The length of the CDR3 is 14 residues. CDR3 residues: CASSLSGEDNEQFF. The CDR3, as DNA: TGCGCCAGCAGCCTCAGCGGGGAGGACAATGAGCAGTTCTTC.

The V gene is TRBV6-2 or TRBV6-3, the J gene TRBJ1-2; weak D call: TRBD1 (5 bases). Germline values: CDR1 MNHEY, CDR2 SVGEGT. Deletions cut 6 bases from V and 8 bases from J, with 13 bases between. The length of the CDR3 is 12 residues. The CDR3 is CASSRGHAGYTF. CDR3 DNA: TGTGCCAGCAGCCGTGGACATGCGGGCTACACCTTC.

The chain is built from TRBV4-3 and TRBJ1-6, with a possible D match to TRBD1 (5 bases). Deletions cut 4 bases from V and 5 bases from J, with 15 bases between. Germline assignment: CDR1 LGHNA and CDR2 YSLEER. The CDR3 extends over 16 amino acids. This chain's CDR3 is CASSRNPGQDNSPLHF. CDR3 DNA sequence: TGCGCCAGCAGCCGAAATCCGGGGCAGGATAATTCACCCCTCCACTTT.

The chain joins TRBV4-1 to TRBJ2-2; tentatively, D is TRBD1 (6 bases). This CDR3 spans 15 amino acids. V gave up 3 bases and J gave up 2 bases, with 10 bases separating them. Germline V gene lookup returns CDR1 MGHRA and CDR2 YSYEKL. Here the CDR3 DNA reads TGCGCCAGCAGCCAGTGGGACACTAACACCGGGGAGCTGTTTTTT. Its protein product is CASSQWDTNTGELFF.

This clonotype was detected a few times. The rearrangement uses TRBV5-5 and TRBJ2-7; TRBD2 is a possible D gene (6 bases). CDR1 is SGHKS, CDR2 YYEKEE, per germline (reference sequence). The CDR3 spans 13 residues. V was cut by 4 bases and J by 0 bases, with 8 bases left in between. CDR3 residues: CASSRGSSYEQYF. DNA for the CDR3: TGTGCCAGCAGCCGGGGGAGCTCCTACGAGCAGTACTTC.

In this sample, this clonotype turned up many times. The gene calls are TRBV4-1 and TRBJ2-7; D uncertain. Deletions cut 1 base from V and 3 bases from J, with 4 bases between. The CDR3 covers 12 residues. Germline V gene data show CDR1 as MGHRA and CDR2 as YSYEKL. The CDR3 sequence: CASSQAGYEQYF. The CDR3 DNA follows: TGCGCCAGCAGCCAAGCGGGCTACGAGCAGTACTTC.

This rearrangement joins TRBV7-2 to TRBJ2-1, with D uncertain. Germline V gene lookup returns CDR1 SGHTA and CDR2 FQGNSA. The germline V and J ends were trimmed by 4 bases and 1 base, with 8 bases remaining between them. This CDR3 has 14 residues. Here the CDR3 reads CASSSTVSYNEQFF. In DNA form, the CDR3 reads TGTGCCAGCAGCTCTACAGTTTCCTACAATGAGCAGTTCTTC.

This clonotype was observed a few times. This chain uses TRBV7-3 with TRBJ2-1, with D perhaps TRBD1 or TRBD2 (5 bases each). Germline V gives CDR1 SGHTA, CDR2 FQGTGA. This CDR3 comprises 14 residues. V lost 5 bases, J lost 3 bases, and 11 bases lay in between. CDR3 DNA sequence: TGTGCCAGCAGCCCGGGGCGGAACTACAATGAGCAGTTCTTC. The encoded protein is CASSPGRNYNEQFF.

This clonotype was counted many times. CDR3 residues: CASSQKRGSTDTQYF. Written as DNA, the CDR3 is TGTGCCAGCAGCCAGAAGCGGGGGAGCACAGATACGCAGTATTTT. J is TRBJ2-3 and V is TRBV4-2; 8 bases align to TRBD2. CDR1 is LGHNA, CDR2 YNFKEQ, per germline. The junction had 2 bases not matched to a gene; V was cut back by 3 bases and J by 0 bases. The CDR3 contains 15 residues.

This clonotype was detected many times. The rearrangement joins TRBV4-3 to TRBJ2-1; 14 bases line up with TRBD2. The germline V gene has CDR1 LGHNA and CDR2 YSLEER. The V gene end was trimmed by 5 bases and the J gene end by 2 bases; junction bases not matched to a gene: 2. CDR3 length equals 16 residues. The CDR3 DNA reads TGCGCCAGCAGCTCGACTAGCGGGGGGGCCTACAATGAGCAGTTCTTC. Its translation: CASSSTSGGAYNEQFF.

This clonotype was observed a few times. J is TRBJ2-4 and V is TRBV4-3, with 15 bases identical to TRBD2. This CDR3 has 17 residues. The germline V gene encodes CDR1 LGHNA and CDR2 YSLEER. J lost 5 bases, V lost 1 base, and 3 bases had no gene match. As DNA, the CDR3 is TGCGCCAGCAGCCAAGGGACTAGCGGGGGGGAGGAAAACATTCAGTACTTC. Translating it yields CASSQGTSGGEENIQYF.

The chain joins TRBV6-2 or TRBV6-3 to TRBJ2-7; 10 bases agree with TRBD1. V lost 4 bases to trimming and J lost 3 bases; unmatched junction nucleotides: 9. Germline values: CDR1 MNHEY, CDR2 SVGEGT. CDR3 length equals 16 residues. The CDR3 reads CASSSRQGAILYEQYF. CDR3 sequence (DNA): TGTGCCAGCAGTTCGCGACAGGGGGCTATCCTCTACGAGCAGTACTTC.

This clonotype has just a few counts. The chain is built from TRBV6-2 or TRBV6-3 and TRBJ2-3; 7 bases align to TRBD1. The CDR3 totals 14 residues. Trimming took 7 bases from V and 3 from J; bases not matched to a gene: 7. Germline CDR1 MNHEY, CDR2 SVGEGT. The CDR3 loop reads CASTRDRPTDTQYF. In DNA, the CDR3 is TGTGCCAGCACCCGGGACAGACCTACAGATACGCAGTATTTT.

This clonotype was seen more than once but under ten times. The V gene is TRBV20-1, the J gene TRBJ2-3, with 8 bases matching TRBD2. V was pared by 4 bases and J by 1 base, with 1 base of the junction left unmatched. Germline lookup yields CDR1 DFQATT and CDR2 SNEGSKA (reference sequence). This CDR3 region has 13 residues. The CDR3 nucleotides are TGCAGTGCTATAGCGGGGCGCACAGATACGCAGTATTTT. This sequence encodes CSAIAGRTDTQYF.

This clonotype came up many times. The CDR3 reads CASSGQGTDTQYF. CDR3 sequence (DNA): TGTGCCAGCAGTGGACAGGGCACAGATACGCAGTATTTT. The rearrangement joins TRBV6-2 or TRBV6-3 to TRBJ2-3; 7 positions match TRBD1. J gave up 1 base and V 5 bases, and 0 bases lay outside the gene matches. The CDR3 length is 13 residues. Per the germline V gene, CDR1 is MNHEY and CDR2 is SVGEGT.

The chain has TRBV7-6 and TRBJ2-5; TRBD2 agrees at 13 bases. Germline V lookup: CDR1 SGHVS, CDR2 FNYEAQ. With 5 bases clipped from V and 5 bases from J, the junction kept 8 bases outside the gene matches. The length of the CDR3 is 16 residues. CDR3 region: CASSPGTSGTRETQYF. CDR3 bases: TGTGCCAGCAGCCCCGGGACTAGCGGGACTAGGGAGACCCAGTACTTC. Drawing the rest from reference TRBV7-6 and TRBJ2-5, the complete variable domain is GAGVSQSPRYKVTKRGQDVALRCDPISGHVSLYWYRQALGQGPEFLTYFNYEAQQDKSGLPNDRFSAERPEGSISTLTIQRTEQRDSAMYRCASSPGTSGTRETQYFGPGTRLLVL.

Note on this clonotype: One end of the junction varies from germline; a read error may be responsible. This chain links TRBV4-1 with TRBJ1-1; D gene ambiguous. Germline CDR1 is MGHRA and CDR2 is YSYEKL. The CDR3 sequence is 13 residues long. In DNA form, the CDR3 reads TGCGACAGCAGACCCCAGGTGAACACTGAAGCTTTCTTT. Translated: CDSRPQVNTEAFF.

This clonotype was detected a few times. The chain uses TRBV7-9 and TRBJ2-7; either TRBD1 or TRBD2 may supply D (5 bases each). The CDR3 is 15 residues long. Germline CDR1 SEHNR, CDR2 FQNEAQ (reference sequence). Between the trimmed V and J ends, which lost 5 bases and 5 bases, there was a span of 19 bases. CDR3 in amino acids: CASSPGAGRAHEQYV. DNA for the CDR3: TGTGCCAGCAGCCCCGGGGCGGGCAGGGCCCACGAGCAGTACGTC.

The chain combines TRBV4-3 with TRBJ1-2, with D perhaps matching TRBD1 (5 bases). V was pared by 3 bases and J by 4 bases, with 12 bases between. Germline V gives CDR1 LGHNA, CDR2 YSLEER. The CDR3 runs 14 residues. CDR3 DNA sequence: TGCGCCAGCAGCCAGGGGGTGGATTTCTATGGCTACACCTTC. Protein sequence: CASSQGVDFYGYTF.